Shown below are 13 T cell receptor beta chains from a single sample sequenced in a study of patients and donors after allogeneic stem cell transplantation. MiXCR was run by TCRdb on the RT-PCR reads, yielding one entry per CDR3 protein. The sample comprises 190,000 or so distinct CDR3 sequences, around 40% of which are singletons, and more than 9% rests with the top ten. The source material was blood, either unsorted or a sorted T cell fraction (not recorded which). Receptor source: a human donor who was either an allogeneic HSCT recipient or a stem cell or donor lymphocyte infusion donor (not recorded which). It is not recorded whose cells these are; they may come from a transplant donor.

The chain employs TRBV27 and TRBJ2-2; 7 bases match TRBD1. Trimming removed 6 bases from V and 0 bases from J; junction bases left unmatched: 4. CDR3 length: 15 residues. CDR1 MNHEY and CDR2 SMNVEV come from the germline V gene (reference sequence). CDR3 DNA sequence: TGTGCCAGCAGAAGGGGACAGTCGAACACCGGGGAGCTGTTTTTT. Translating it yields CASRRGQSNTGELFF.

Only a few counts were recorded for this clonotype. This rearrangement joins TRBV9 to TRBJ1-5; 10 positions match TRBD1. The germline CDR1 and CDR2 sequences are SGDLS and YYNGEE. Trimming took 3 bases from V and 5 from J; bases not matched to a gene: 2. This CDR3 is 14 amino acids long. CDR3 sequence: CASSAGQGHQPQHF. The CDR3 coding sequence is TGTGCCAGCAGCGCGGGACAGGGGCATCAGCCCCAGCATTTT.

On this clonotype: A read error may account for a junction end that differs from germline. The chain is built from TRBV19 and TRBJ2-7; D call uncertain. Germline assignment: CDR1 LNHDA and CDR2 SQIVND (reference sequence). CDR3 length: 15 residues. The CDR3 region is CASSISGGTSFEQYF. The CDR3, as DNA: TGTGCCAGTAGTATTAGTGGCGGTACCTCCTTCGAGCAGTACTTC.

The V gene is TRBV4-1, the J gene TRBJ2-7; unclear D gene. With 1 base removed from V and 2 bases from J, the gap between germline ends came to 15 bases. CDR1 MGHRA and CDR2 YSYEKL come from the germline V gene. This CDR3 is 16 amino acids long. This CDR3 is CASSQVHRPSAYEQYF. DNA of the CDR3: TGCGCCAGCAGCCAAGTACACCGACCCTCCGCCTACGAGCAGTACTTC.

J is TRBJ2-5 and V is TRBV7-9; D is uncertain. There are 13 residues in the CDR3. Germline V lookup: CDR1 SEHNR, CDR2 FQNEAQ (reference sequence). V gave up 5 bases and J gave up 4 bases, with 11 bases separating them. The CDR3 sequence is CASSPAVGETQYF. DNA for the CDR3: TGTGCCAGCAGCCCCGCGGTAGGAGAGACCCAGTACTTC.

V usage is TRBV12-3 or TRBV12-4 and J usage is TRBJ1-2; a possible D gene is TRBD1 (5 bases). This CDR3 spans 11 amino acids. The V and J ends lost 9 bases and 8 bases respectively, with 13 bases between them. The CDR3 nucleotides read TGTGCCAGTGGATGGGGCGGAGGCTACACCTTC. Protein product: CASGWGGGYTF.

The CDR3 here is CSARGLRNTEAFF. The CDR3 bases are TGCAGTGCTAGAGGGCTTAGGAACACTGAAGCTTTCTTT. The rearrangement uses TRBV20-1 and TRBJ1-1; no reliable D call. CDR1 is DFQATT and CDR2 is SNEGSKA in the germline V gene (reference sequence). CDR3 length: 13 amino acids. Trimming stripped 1 base from V and 1 base from J, with 7 bases between.

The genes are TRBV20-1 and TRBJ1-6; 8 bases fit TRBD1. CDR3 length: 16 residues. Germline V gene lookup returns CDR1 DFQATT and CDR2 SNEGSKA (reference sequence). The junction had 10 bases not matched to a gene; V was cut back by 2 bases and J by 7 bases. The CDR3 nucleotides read TGCAGTGCTAGACCCTCCGGGACAGGAGGAAATTCACCCCTCCACTTT. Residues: CSARPSGTGGNSPLHF.

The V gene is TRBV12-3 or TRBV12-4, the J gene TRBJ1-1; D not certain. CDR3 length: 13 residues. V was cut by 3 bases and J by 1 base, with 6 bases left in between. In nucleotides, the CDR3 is TGTGCCAGCAGTTTTCGAACGAACACTGAAGCTTTCTTT. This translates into CASSFRTNTEAFF.

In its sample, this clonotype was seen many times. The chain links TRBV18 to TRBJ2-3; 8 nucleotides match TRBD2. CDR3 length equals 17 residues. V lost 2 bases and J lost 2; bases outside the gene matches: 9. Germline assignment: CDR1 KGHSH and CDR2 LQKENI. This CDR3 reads CASSPSRALADTDTQYF. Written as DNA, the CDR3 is TGTGCCAGCTCACCAAGTCGTGCACTAGCGGACACAGATACGCAGTATTTT. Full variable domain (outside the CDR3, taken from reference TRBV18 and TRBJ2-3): NAGVMQNPRHLVRRRGQEARLRCSPMKGHSHVYWYRQLPEEGLKFMVYLQKENIIDESGMPKERFSAEFPKEGPSILRIQQVVRGDSAAYFCASSPSRALADTDTQYFGPGTRLTVL.

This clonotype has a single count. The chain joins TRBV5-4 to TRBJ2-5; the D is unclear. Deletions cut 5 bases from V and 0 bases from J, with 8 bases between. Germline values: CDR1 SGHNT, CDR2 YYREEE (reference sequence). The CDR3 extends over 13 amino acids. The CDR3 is CASRMKDQETQYF. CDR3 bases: TGTGCCAGCAGAATGAAAGACCAAGAGACCCAGTACTTC.

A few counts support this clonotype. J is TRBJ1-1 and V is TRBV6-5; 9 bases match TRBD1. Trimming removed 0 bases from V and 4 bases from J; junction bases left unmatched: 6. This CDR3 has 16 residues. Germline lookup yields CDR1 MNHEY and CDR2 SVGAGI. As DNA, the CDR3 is TGTGCCAGCAGTTACTCCCACGGGACAGGGATCACTGAAGCTTTCTTT. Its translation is CASSYSHGTGITEAFF.

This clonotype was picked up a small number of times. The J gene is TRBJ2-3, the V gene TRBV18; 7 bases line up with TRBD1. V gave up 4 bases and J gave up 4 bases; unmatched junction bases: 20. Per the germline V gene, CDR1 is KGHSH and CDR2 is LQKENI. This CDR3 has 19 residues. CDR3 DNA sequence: TGTGCCAGCTCACTACTCCAACCTGGGATAAGGGGGCGACCAGATACGCAGTATTTT. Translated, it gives CASSLLQPGIRGRPDTQYF.